The TCR beta chain described here comes from a study of shared clonotypes between healthy human individuals. The study's findings and limits: Shared across a few donors were roughly 4.8% of the naive CD4 clonotypes. An effect of sequencing depth on clonotype sharing among donors was expected.

The CDR3 has 15 amino acids. Germline values: CDR1 SGDLS, CDR2 YYNGEE. V shed 0 bases and J shed 1 base, with 9 bases lying between them. Nashville, Tennessee was home to all donors, who were Caucasian adults. Sequencing used immunoSEQ multiplex PCR; TCRdb keeps in-frame clones, though not all of them. The sample carries just over 2,000,000 clones, 95% recorded once. The count of this clone is one. Its antigen remains unknown. This same CDR3 is encoded by further DNA sequences in the sample. The TCR originated in a man aged 18 to 30 in good health. Sequencing was carried out using naive CD4+ T cells sorted from blood. This sample's subset: CD45RA+ positively selected. J is TRBJ2-3 and V is TRBV9; D gene uncertain. CDR3 loop: CASSVGVGGTDTQYF. DNA of the CDR3: TGTGCCAGCAGCGTAGGCGTTGGGGGCACAGATACGCAGTATTTT.